The rows below give T cell receptor beta chains drawn from one sample of a study of early stage breast cancer tumors. Data came from immunoSEQ multiplex PCR; TCRdb stores just in-frame clones and leaves some out. The profile shows fewer than 35,000 clones, 74% of them singletons. The sample comprised breast tumor tissue. These receptor sequences come from a person aged 30 to 40 with breast cancer. Both conserved end residues are part of each CDR3.

V: TRBV11-2
CDR3: CASSLTTRGEQYF

V: TRBV4-1
CDR3: CASSQEEGLMSYEQYF

V: TRBV30
CDR3: CAWSVDNNSPLHF

V: TRBV30
CDR3: CAWSKGRVNQPQHF

V: TRBV5-1
CDR3: CASSLSRTSGRGEQYF

V: TRBV12-5
CDR3: CASGLGQSSGNTIYF

V: TRBV28
CDR3: CATSGATRGTGELFF

V: TRBV5-1
CDR3: CASSLAGTDGNTIYF

V: TRBV6-6
CDR3: CASRDFTSDSPLHF

V: TRBV30
CDR3: CAWSPQPDQPQHF

V: TRBV19
CDR3: CASSIRAPGASDTQYF

V: TRBV7-2
CDR3: CASSWNRGVNTEAFF

V: TRBV28
CDR3: CASSLGGQPQHF

V: TRBV5-8
CDR3: CASSSQGVAYEQYF

V: TRBV5-8
CDR3: CASSYGQELNYGYTF

V: TRBV2
CDR3: CASSEEAVTGGPKYEQYF

V: TRBV7-8
CDR3: CASSFFLDQPQHF

V: TRBV7-9
CDR3: CASSSEKTGQGTQYF

V: TRBV30
CDR3: CAWGRGLNYEQYF

V: TRBV4-1
CDR3: CASQTSGSSGELFF

V: TRBV30
CDR3: CAWSFGGGAFF

V: TRBV13
CDR3: CASSLGRRQGNSPLHF

V: TRBV4-2
CDR3: CASSQDLSSGANVLTF

V: TRBV4-2
CDR3: CASSRTLAGGLETQYF

V: TRBV25-1
CDR3: CASSDQLAAYEQYF

V: TRBV5-1
CDR3: CASSLGGSSYEQYF

V: TRBV5-4
CDR3: CASSLGDTQVYEQYF

V: TRBV30
CDR3: CAWNTLHSGNTIYF

V: TRBV2
CDR3: CASSPDGANYGYTF

V: TRBV7-8
CDR3: CASSFRTEGTEAFF

V: TRBV20-1
CDR3: CSAYYTGELFF

V: TRBV9
CDR3: CASSVNSLGLAGGYEQYF

V: TRBV6-5
CDR3: CASSPTVHSGNTIYF

V: TRBV6-5
CDR3: CASSPASSGTDTQYF

V: TRBV5-4
CDR3: CASSTQGDPNEKLFF

V: TRBV7-2
CDR3: CASSFNMGGEGETQYF

V: TRBV5-1
CDR3: CASSPEGQGTGELFF

V: TRBV13
CDR3: CASSFSGDEQYF

V: TRBV4-2
CDR3: CASSPRGVYNEQFF

V: TRBV30
CDR3: CAWSGGGSDTQYF

V: TRBV14
CDR3: CASSRDSFSGANVLTF

V: TRBV6-6
CDR3: CASSYGDRLYNEQFF

V: TRBV2
CDR3: CASNPGTVAPGEAFF

V: TRBV11-3
CDR3: CASSYQTGGTYNEQFF

V: TRBV7-2
CDR3: CASSNSGYTEAFF

V: TRBV19
CDR3: CASQITGTDTQYF

V: TRBV19
CDR3: CASIPNHPGGLSSGANVLTF

V: TRBV5-4
CDR3: CASSLGASGRGGYEQYF